In its sample, the clone carrying this T cell receptor beta chain was seen many times. CDR3 and TCR beta VDJ profiling relied on a genomic DNA template. TCRdb redid the calling of the reads with MiXCR, one entry per CDR3 protein. The sample lists roughly 150,000 distinct CDR3 sequences, around 50% occurring once. CD8+CD57+ cell expansion had been shown by flow cytometry in patients chosen for sequencing. The sample belongs to a study of CD8+CD57+ T cells in acquired aplastic anemia. Deletions cut 5 bases from V and 0 bases from J, with 15 bases between. From germline, CDR1 is SGHDT and CDR2 YYEEEE. The CDR3 extends over 16 amino acids.

The rearrangement joins TRBV5-6 to TRBJ1-5; TRBD1 might be the D (5 bases). Sequenced input: sorted CD4+, CD8+, or CD8+CD57+ T cells (not recorded which) from PBMCs. The TCR was taken from a human donor with aplastic anemia. The CDR3, as DNA: TGTGCCAGCAGAATCCGGGACGGACTTAGCAATCAGCCCCAGCATTTT. Amino acid sequence: CASRIRDGLSNQPQHF.